The present T cell receptor beta chain was sequenced within a study of blood T cells in healthy people across ages. Study-level points and caveats: Estimates of total diversity, which came from one million sequenced T cells, were considered to be underestimates. Roughly linearly, TCR beta diversity per million T cells fell as age increased. A strong correlation between TCR beta diversity and naive T cell percentage was seen.

Then a second PCR, running roughly 7 to 11 cycles, was carried out with a sample-barcoded 5' primer and a J-beta primer mix. Sequencing recovered at least 2.5 million CDR3-containing paired-end reads from each sample. Each CDR3 protein gets one entry after TCRdb re-called the 5' RACE reads with MiXCR. The sample has around 1.5 million distinct CDR3 sequences; approximately 32% are singletons. The length of the CDR3 is 13 residues. CDR1 is MDHEN, CDR2 SYDVKM, per germline. Remarks on this clonotype: The antigen is undetermined. Germline is not matched at one junction end, which may reflect a read error.

The chain employs TRBV28 and TRBJ2-5, with D possibly matching TRBD2 (5 bases). The TCR sequence derives from a woman younger than 45 in good health. What was sequenced was blood. Here the CDR3 DNA reads TGTGACAGCAGTTTGTGGGAGAGGGAGACCCAGTACTTC. Protein product: CDSSLWERETQYF. The full variable domain, its missing parts supplied by reference TRBV28 and TRBJ2-5, is DVKVTQSSRYLVKRTGEKVFLECVQDMDHENMFWYRQDPGLGLRLIYFSYDVKMKEKGDIPEGYSVSREKKERFSLILESASTNQTSMYLCDSSLWERETQYFGPGTRLLVL.